The 7 T cell receptor beta chains reported below all come from one sample, sequenced in a study of control samples from healthy donors and cancer patients. Method: immunoSEQ multiplex PCR; TCRdb's copy keeps in-frame clones and lacks some. There are 150,000 to 200,000 clones in the sample; roughly 90% occur only once, and around 13% lies in the top ten. Sample: blood. Receptors originate from a man under 40 in good health.

This clone was picked up one time. The DNA of the CDR3 is TGTGCCAGCAGGTCTCGGGAGTCTCAGCCCCAGCATTTT. It specifies CASRSRESQPQHF. The J gene is TRBJ1-5, the V gene TRBV12-3 or TRBV12-4; unclear D gene. V was cut by 6 bases and J by 6 bases, with 12 bases left in between. This CDR3 is built from 13 residues.

This clone was seen a single time. The gene calls are TRBV19 and TRBJ2-1, with D unresolved. The CDR3 consists of 13 residues. From germline, CDR1 is LNHDA and CDR2 SQIVND (reference sequence). V was pared by 5 bases and J by 5 bases, with 10 bases between. The CDR3 spells CASSARQNNEQFF. CDR3 nucleotides: TGTGCCAGTAGTGCCCGGCAGAACAATGAGCAGTTCTTC.

CDR3 in DNA: TGTGCCAGCAGTTCGTCAACCTTCTCTGGAAACACCATATATTTT. Translating gives CASSSSTFSGNTIYF. The chain links TRBV27 to TRBJ1-3; D is uncertain. V was clipped by 4 bases and J by 0 bases, with 10 bases between them. CDR1 and CDR2 from the germline V gene are MNHEY and SMNVEV (reference sequence). The CDR3 extends over 15 amino acids.

The chain is built from TRBV4-3 and TRBJ1-5; D not certain. The CDR3 runs to 15 residues. Germline V CDR1 and CDR2: LGHNA, YSLEER. V lost 7 bases and J lost 0, with 13 bases in between. In nucleotides, the CDR3 is TGCGCCAGCAACGTGGAACTCCTTAGCAATCAGCCCCAGCATTTT. This codes for CASNVELLSNQPQHF.

CDR3 nucleotide sequence: TGTGCCAGCAGTGAAGCGGACAGGGCGGCGAGACAGCCCCAGCATTTT. Amino acid sequence: CASSEADRAARQPQHF. This chain connects TRBV6-1 to TRBJ1-5; TRBD1 matches 8 bases. The CDR3 contains 16 residues. J was trimmed by 7 bases and V by 0 bases; bases with no gene match: 8. Per the germline V gene, CDR1 is MNHNS and CDR2 is SASEGT.

CDR3 sequence reads: CASSSIGGDTEAFF. The CDR3 nucleotides are TGTGCCAGCTCATCAATAGGGGGAGACACTGAAGCTTTCTTT. The chain employs TRBV18 and TRBJ1-1, with D possibly TRBD1 on 6 matching bases. Deletions cut 5 bases from V and 3 bases from J, with 13 bases between. This CDR3 is 14 amino acids long. Germline values: CDR1 KGHSH, CDR2 LQKENI.

The CDR3: CASSAPNRVGSYEQYF. CDR3 in DNA: TGCGCCAGCAGCGCGCCAAACAGGGTTGGGTCCTACGAGCAGTACTTC. The chain has TRBV5-1 and TRBJ2-7; maybe TRBD1 (6 bases). Trimming pared 4 bases from V and 1 base from J, leaving 18 bases between. This CDR3 has 16 amino acids. Germline V gives CDR1 SGHRS, CDR2 YFSETQ.